This T cell receptor beta chain was identified in a study of T cell repertoires in cytomegalovirus infection. Overall study: Both a matching HLA type and CMV infection were indicated by public TCR beta signatures. Study-wide findings and caveats: The study identified carriers of CMV plus the relevant HLA from cumulative public TCR beta family frequency. There were HLA-C-restricted CMV-specific TCR beta clonotypes dominating the ex vivo response.

Many counts were recorded for this clonotype. Its antigen is unknown. TCRdb re-called the reads with MiXCR, one entry per CDR3 protein. The table lists 500,000 or so distinct CDR3 sequences, approximately 15% of them singletons. The CDR3 runs 17 residues. V was clipped by 3 bases and J by 0 bases; unmatched bases: 7. CDR1 and CDR2 from the germline V gene are ENHRY and SYGVKD. This TCR derives from a human donor in good health (CMV status not recorded). Some clones in this sample may be carry-over from other donors' samples. Input material: CD8+ T cells from PBMCs. The chain joins TRBV10-3 to TRBJ1-4; 7 positions agree with TRBD1. The CDR3 nucleotides read TGTGCCATCAGTGATTTCAACAGGGGAACAACTAATGAAAAACTGTTTTTT. This gives the protein CAISDFNRGTTNEKLFF.